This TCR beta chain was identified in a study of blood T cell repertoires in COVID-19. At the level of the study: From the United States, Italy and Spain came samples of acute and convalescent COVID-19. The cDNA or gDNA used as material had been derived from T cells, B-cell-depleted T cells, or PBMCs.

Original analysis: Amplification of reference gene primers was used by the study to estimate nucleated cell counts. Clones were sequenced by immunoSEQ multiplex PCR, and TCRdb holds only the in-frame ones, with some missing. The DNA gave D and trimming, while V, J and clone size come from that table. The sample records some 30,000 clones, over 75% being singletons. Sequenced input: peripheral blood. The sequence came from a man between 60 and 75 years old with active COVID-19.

CDR3 sequence: CASSFRRGYTF. CDR3 sequence (DNA): TGTGCCAGCAGCTTTAGGCGGGGCTACACCTTC. The chain employs TRBV5-6 and TRBJ1-2; D is unclear. Germline V gene lookup returns CDR1 SGHDT and CDR2 YYEEEE. The CDR3 runs to 11 residues. V dropped 2 bases and J dropped 8 bases, with 7 bases sitting between them.